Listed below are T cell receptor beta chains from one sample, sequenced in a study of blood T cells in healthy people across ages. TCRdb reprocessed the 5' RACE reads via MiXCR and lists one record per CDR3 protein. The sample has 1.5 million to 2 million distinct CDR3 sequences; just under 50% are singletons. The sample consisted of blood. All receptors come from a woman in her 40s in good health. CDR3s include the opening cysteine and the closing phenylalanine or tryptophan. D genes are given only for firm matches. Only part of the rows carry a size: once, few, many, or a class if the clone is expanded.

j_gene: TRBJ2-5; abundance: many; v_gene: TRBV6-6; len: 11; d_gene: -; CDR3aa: CASKILETQYF; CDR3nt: TGTGCCAGCAAGATCTTGGAGACCCAGTACTTC
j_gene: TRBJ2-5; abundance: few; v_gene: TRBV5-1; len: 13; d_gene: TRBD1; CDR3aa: CASSGDREETQYF; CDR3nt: TGCGCCAGCAGCGGGGACAGGGAGGAGACCCAGTACTTC
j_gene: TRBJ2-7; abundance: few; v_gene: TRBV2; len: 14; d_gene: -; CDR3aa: CASSDGRYTYEQYF; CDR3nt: TGTGCCAGCAGTGACGGCAGGTACACCTACGAGCAGTACTTC
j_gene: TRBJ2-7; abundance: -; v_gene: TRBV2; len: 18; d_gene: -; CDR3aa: CASSGSSVGSLFSYEQYF; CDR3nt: TGTGCCAGCAGTGGGAGTAGCGTGGGGTCCTTGTTTTCCTACGAGCAGTACTTC
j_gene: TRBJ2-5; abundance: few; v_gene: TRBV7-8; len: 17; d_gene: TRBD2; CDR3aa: CASSTQRRTSGSETQYF; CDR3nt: TGTGCCAGCAGCACCCAGAGACGGACTAGTGGAAGTGAGACCCAGTACTTC
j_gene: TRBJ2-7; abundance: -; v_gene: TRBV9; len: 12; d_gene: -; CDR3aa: CASSARGSEQYF; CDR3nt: TGTGCCAGCAGCGCCCGGGGGAGCGAGCAGTACTTC
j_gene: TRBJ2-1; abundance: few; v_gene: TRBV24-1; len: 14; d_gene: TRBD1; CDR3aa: CATSEWDRESEQFF; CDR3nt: TGTGCCACCAGTGAATGGGACAGGGAGAGTGAGCAGTTCTTC
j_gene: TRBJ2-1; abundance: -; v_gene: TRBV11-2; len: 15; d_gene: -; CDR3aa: CASSLGGAGLNEQFF; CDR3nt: TGTGCCAGCAGCTTAGGGGGGGCAGGGCTAAATGAGCAGTTCTTC
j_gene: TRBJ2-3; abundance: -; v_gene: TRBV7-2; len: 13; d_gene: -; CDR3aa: CASSFGGSDTQYF; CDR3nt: TGTGCCAGCAGCTTTGGGGGCTCAGATACGCAGTATTTT
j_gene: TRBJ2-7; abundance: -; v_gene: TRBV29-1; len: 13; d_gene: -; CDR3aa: CSVALDRAYEQYF; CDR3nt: TGCAGCGTTGCCCTCGATAGGGCTTACGAGCAGTACTTC
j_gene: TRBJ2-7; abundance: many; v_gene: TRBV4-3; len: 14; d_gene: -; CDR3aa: CASSQGSLSYEQYF; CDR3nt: TGCGCCAGCAGCCAGGGGTCACTCTCCTACGAGCAGTACTTC
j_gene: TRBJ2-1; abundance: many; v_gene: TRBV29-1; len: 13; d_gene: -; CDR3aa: CSADRPSYNEQFF; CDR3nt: TGCAGCGCGGACCGCCCTTCCTACAATGAGCAGTTCTTC
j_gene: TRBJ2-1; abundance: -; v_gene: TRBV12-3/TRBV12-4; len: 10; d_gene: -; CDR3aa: CASSLVKQFF; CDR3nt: TGTGCCAGCAGTCTTGTTAAGCAGTTCTTC
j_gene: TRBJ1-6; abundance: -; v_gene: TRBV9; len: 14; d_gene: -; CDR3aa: CASSVAGQGSPLHF; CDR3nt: TGTGCCAGCAGCGTAGCTGGGCAGGGTTCACCCCTCCACTTT
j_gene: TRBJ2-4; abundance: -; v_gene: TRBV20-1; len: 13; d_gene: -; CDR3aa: CSATPGQGNIQYF; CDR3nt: TGCAGTGCCACTCCGGGGCAGGGAAACATTCAGTACTTC
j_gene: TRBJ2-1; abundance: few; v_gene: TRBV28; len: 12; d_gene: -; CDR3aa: CASSSAHNEQFF; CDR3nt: TGTGCCAGCAGTTCCGCCCATAATGAGCAGTTCTTC
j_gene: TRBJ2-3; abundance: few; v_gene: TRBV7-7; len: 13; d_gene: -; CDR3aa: CASRDASTDTQYF; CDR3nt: TGTGCTAGTCGGGACGCTAGCACAGATACGCAGTATTTT
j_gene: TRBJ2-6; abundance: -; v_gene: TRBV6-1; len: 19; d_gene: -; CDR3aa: CASRLTSTGSNSGANVLTF; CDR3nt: TGTGCCAGCAGACTTACCAGCACAGGGAGCAACTCTGGGGCCAACGTCCTGACTTTC
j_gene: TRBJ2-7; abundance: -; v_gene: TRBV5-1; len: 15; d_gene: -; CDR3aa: CASSLAEGISYEQYF; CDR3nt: TGCGCCAGCAGCTTGGCCGAGGGAATTTCCTACGAGCAGTACTTC
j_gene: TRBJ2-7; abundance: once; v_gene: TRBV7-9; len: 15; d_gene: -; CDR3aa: CASSLSAGASYEQYF; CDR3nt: TGTGCCAGCAGCTTAAGTGCGGGGGCGTCCTACGAGCAGTACTTC
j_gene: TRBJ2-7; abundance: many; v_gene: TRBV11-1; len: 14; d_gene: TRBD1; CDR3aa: CASSLPTGGYEQYF; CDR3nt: TGCGCCAGCAGCCTACCGACAGGGGGTTACGAGCAGTACTTC
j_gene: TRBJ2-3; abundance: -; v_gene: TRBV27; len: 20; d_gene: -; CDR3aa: CASSRGDRVSPPRSTDTQYF; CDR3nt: TGTGCCAGCAGCAGGGGGGACAGAGTCTCTCCCCCGAGGAGCACAGATACGCAGTATTTT
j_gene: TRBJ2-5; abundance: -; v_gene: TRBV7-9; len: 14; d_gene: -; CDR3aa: CACSLGLVQETQYF; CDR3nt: TGTGCCTGCAGCTTAGGTCTAGTGCAAGAGACCCAGTACTTC
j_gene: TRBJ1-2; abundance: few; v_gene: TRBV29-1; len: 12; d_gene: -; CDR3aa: CSVPDSNYGYTF; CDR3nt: TGCAGCGTTCCGGACAGCAACTATGGCTACACCTTC
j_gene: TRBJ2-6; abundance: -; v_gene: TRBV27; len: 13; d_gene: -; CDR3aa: CASSFHGANVLTF; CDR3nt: TGTGCCAGCAGTTTTCATGGGGCCAACGTCCTGACTTTC
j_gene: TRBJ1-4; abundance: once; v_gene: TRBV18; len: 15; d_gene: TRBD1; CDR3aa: CASSPPPGGGEKLFF; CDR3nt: TGTGCCAGCTCACCCCCCCCAGGGGGTGGTGAAAAACTGTTTTTT
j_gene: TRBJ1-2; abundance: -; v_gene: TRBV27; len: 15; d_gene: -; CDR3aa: CASRVGVEPNYGYTF; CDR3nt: TGTGCCAGCAGAGTGGGGGTCGAGCCCAACTATGGCTACACCTTC
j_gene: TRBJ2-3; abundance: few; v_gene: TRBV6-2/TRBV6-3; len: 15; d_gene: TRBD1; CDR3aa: CASRDRGSSTDTQYF; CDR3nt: TGTGCCAGCCGGGACAGGGGTTCTAGCACAGATACGCAGTATTTT
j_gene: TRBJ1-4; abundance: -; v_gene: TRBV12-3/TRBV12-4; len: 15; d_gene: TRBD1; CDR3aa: CASSSRGLGGEKLFF; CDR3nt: TGTGCCAGCAGTTCTAGGGGGCTTGGAGGAGAAAAACTGTTTTTT
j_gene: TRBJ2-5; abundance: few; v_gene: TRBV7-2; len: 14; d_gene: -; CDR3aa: CASSLAEGTGTQYF; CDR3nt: TGTGCCAGCAGCTTAGCGGAAGGCACAGGGACCCAGTACTTC
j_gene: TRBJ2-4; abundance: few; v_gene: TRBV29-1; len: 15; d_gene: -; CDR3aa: CSATTAGGGKNIQYF; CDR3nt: TGCAGCGCAACGACAGCAGGGGGGGGCAAAAACATTCAGTACTTC
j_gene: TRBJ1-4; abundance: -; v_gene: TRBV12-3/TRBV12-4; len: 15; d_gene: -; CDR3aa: CASSPRDGLNEKLFF; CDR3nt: TGTGCCAGCAGTCCACGGGACGGACTTAATGAAAAACTGTTTTTT
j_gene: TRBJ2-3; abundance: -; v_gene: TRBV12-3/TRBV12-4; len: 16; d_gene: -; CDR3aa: CASSRSSRVRTDVQYF; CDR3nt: TGTGCCAGCAGTCGTTCTAGCAGAGTACGAACAGATGTGCAGTATTTT
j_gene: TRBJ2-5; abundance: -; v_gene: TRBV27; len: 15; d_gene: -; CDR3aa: CASSLFSRGYETQYF; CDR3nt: TGTGCCAGCAGTTTATTCTCTCGGGGGTACGAGACCCAGTACTTC
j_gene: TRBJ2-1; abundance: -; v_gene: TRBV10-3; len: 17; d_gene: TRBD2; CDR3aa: CAVGLAGVKSSYNEQFF; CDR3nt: TGTGCCGTCGGTCTAGCGGGGGTGAAAAGCTCCTACAATGAGCAGTTCTTC
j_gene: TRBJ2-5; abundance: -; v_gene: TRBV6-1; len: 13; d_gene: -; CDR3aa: CASRDGGKETQYF; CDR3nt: TGTGCCAGCCGGGACGGAGGAAAAGAGACCCAGTACTTC
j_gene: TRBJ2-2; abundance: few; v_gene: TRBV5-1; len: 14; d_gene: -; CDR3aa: CASSWRVNTGELFF; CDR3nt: TGCGCCAGCAGCTGGAGGGTTAACACCGGGGAGCTGTTTTTT
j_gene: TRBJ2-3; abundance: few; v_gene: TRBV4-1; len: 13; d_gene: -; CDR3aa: CASSQLRSGTQYF; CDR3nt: TGCGCCAGCAGCCAACTTAGAAGTGGTACGCAGTATTTT
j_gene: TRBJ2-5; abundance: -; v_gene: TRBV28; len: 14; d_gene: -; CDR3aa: CASCATPAEGTQYF; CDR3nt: TGTGCCAGCTGCGCTACGCCGGCTGAGGGGACCCAGTACTTC
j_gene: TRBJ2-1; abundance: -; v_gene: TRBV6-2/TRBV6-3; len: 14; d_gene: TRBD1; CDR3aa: CASKNRGSYSEQFF; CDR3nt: TGTGCCAGCAAGAACAGGGGTTCCTACAGTGAGCAGTTCTTC
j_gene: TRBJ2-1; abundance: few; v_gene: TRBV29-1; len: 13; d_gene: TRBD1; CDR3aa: CSDRDRGNNEQFF; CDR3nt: TGCAGCGACCGGGACAGGGGAAACAATGAGCAGTTCTTC
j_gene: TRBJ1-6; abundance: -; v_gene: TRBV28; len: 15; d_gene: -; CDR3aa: CASSLEGFGNSPLHF; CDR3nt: TGTGCCAGCAGTTTGGAAGGGTTCGGGAATTCACCCCTCCACTTT
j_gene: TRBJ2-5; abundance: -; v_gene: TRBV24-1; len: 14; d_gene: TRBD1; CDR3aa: CATSDQDRAETQYF; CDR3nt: TGTGCCACCAGTGACCAGGACAGGGCGGAGACCCAGTACTTC
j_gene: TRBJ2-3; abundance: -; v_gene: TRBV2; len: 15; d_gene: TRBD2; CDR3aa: CASCYGGGSTDTQYF; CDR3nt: TGTGCCAGCTGCTATGGGGGGGGAAGCACAGATACGCAGTATTTT
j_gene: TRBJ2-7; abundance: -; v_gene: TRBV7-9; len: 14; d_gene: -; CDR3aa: CASTKDGGTYEQYF; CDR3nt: TGTGCCAGCACCAAGGACGGGGGTACCTACGAGCAGTACTTC
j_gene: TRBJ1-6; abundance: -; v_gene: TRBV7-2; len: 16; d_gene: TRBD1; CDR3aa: CASTGAGGGYNSPLHF; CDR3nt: TGTGCCAGCACCGGTGCAGGGGGCGGGTATAATTCACCCCTCCACTTT
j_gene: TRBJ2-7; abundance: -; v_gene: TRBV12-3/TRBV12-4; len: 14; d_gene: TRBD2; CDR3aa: CASSLDAGVYEQYF; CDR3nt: TGTGCCAGCAGTTTAGATGCGGGGGTCTATGAGCAGTACTTC
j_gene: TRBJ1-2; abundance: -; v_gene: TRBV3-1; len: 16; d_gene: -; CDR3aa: CASRPQVGVIGYGYTF; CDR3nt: TGTGCCAGCAGACCCCAAGTGGGGGTTATTGGCTATGGCTACACCTTC